The source of this T cell receptor beta chain is a study of CD8 T cells in Susac syndrome. In germline, CDR1 is MNHEY, CDR2 SVGAGI. V lost 0 bases, J lost 6 bases, and 9 bases lay in between. The CDR3 runs to 13 residues. Random-hexamer reverse transcription was applied to 0.5 to 1 ug RNA. Using its own MiXCR run on the immunoSEQ multiplex PCR reads, TCRdb lists one record per CDR3 protein. The sample consists of about 300,000 distinct CDR3 sequences, 89% of them appearing once. The TCR was taken from a human donor with multiple sclerosis. Sequencing was performed on CD8+ T cells from PBMCs. The rearrangement uses TRBV6-5 and TRBJ2-7, with a possible D match to TRBD1 (6 bases). The CDR3 loop reads CASSYSPGAEQYF. The CDR3, as DNA: TGTGCCAGCAGTTACTCGCCAGGGGCCGAGCAGTACTTC.